The following is a T cell receptor (beta chain) sequence with its context. Its antigen remains unidentified. This CDR3 is built from 15 residues. Germline CDR1 and CDR2: GTSNPN and SVGIG (reference sequence). V lost 3 bases, J lost 2 bases, and 14 bases lay in between. The data were obtained in a study of CD8 T cells in Susac syndrome. Notes on the study in general: Regarding the TCR sequencing and HLA analysis, the study admitted that a relatively small number of individuals were involved.

The multiple sclerosis control group consisted of treatment-naive patients whose relapsing-remitting disease, which was either stable or active, fulfilled revised McDonald criteria. FACS was used to enrich TEMRA cells, whereas the CD8+ and CD4+ T cells were obtained by negative isolation. RNA, at about 0.45 to 1 ug, was reverse transcribed with random hexamers. The TCR beta CDR3 was amplified by immunoSEQ multiplex PCR across 54 Vbeta, 13 Jbeta. Each CDR3 protein is one row after TCRdb ran MiXCR on the immunoSEQ multiplex PCR reads. The repertoire consists of approximately 160,000 distinct CDR3 sequences, with over 85% occurring once and the leading ten covering roughly 0.1%.

V gene TRBV30 combines with J gene TRBJ1-5; possibly TRBD1 for D (6 bases). Source material: CD4+ T cells from PBMCs. The clonotype comes from a human donor with multiple sclerosis. CDR3 protein: CAWSPQGLGNQPQHF. CDR3 nucleotides: TGTGCCTGGAGCCCACAGGGTTTGGGCAATCAGCCCCAGCATTTT.